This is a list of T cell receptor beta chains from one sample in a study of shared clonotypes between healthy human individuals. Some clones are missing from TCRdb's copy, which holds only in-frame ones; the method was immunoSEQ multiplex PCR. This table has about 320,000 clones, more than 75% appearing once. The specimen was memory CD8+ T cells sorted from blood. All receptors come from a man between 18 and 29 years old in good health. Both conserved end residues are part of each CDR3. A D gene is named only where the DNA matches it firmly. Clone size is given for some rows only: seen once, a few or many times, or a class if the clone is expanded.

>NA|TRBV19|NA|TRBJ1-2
TGTGCCAGTAGTCGTCAGCCTCTCCATGGCTACACCTTC
CASSRQPLHGYTF
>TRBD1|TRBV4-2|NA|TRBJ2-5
TGTGCCAGCAGCCATTCAGGGGGCGCGGAGACCCAGTACTTC
CASSHSGGAETQYF
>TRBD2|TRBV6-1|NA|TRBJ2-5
TGTGCCAGCAGTGAAGCGGGGGGGCAAGAGACCCAGTACTTC
CASSEAGGQETQYF
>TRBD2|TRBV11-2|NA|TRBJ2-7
TGTGCCAGCAGCTCCCACCGTATACTAGCGGCCTACGAGCAGTACTTC
CASSSHRILAAYEQYF
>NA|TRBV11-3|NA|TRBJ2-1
TGTGCCAGCAGCTCCCAGAAACCCAATGAGCAGTTCTTC
CASSSQKPNEQFF
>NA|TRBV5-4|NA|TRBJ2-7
TGTGCCAGCAGCTCGGGCCCTGCCTACGAGCAGTACTTC
CASSSGPAYEQYF
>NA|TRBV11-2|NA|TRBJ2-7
TGTGCCAGCAGCTCATGGACAGTATTAGGTTACGAGCAGTACTTC
CASSSWTVLGYEQYF
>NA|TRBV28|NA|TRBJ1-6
TGTGCCAGCAGCCCAACAGGGATACAGTATAATTCACCCCTCCACTTT
CASSPTGIQYNSPLHF
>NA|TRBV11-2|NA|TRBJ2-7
TGTGCCAGCAGCTCTAGCTCCTACGAGCAGTACTTC
CASSSSSYEQYF
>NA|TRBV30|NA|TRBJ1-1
TGTGCCTGGCGGTGGCAGAACACTGAAGCTTTCTTT
CAWRWQNTEAFF
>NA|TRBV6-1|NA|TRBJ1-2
TGTGCCAGCAGTGAGCCCGGGACGGTCTATGGCTACACCTTC
CASSEPGTVYGYTF
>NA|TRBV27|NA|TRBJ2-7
TGTGCCAGCAGACCGGGGGCGCCTATCGCTCTACAATACGAGCAGTACTTC
CASRPGAPIALQYEQYF
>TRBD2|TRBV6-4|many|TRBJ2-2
TGTGCCAGCAGTGACGGACTAGCGGGGAACACCGGGGAGCTGTTTTTT
CASSDGLAGNTGELFF
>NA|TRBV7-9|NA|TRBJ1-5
TGTGCCAGCAGCCCGGGCAATCAGCCCCAGCATTTT
CASSPGNQPQHF
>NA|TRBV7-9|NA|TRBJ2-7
TGTGCCAGCAGCTTATATGTGGACGAGCAGTACTTC
CASSLYVDEQYF
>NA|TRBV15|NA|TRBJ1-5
TGTGCCACCAGCAGAGATCAGGGACAGCCCCAGCATTTT
CATSRDQGQPQHF